The 16 T cell receptor beta chains in this list originate from one sample, sequenced in a study of regulatory T cells in long-lasting Graves disease. Specified time point: persistent/refractory GD, antithyroid drugs over 5 years with positive TRAb. PBMC-derived RNA was used for the TCR library. Sequencing libraries for TCR beta were prepared with iRepertoire HTBI primers and Arm-PCR of CDR3 regions. TCRdb ran MiXCR on the multiplex PCR reads and lists one entry per CDR3 protein. The table has around 300,000 distinct CDR3 sequences, under 25% seen once. The source material was peripheral blood mononuclear cells (PBMCs), sampled when the disease was refractory, from a patient treated with antithyroid drugs. The receptor set was obtained from a female donor with Graves disease.

The chain carries TRBV20-1 and TRBJ1-6; D is uncertain. V was pared by 0 bases and J by 6 bases, with 9 bases between. Germline values: CDR1 DFQATT, CDR2 SNEGSKA (reference sequence). The CDR3 covers 14 residues. CDR3 protein: CSARDRRSNSPLHF. The CDR3 DNA follows: TGCAGTGCTAGAGATCGACGGTCTAATTCACCCCTCCACTTT.

This clonotype was observed many times. V usage is TRBV6-5 and J usage is TRBJ1-1; D is unresolved. The V end lost 4 bases, the J end lost 0 bases, and 6 bases lay between the germline ends. The V gene's germline CDR1 is MNHEY and CDR2 SVGAGI. The CDR3 spans 13 residues. CDR3 sequence (DNA): TGTGCCAGCAGTTCCCAAGTGAACACTGAAGCTTTCTTT. Translation: CASSSQVNTEAFF.

A few counts support this clonotype. The chain employs TRBV7-8 and TRBJ2-3, with D perhaps TRBD2 (5 bases). CDR3 length: 16 amino acids. Between the trimmed V and J ends, which lost 1 base and 0 bases, there was a span of 11 bases. Germline lookup yields CDR1 SGHVS and CDR2 FQNEAQ. In DNA form, the CDR3 reads TGTGCCAGCAGCTTAGGCTGGCGGACTAGCACAGATACGCAGTATTTT. Amino acids: CASSLGWRTSTDTQYF.

This clonotype has only a few counts. This chain connects TRBV7-9 to TRBJ2-7; D unclear. This CDR3 comprises 13 residues. CDR1 and CDR2 (germline): SEHNR, FQNEAQ (reference sequence). Trimming shortened V by 5 bases and J by 4 bases, and 12 bases separated the two germline ends. The CDR3 loop reads CASSVNQVYEQYF. The CDR3 DNA reads as TGTGCCAGCAGCGTAAACCAGGTTTACGAGCAGTACTTC.

This clonotype was detected many times. The chain recombines TRBV27 with TRBJ2-2, with a tentative D call TRBD2 (5 bases). Germline V gives CDR1 MNHEY, CDR2 SMNVEV (reference sequence). CDR3 length equals 16 residues. V was clipped by 4 bases and J by 1 base, with 13 bases between them. The CDR3 DNA sequence: TGTGCCAGCAGTTCGTGGCTAGCTAGGAACACCGGGGAGCTGTTTTTT. Protein: CASSSWLARNTGELFF.

The chain carries TRBV20-1 and TRBJ1-4; possible D gene TRBD1, 5 bases. The V gene's germline CDR1 is DFQATT and CDR2 SNEGSKA (reference sequence). Trimming left V 0 bases short and J 7 bases short, with 12 bases between. The CDR3 loop spans 14 amino acids. DNA for the CDR3: TGCAGTGCTAGAGATCGGGGGTTTGGTGAAAAACTGTTTTTT. Its translation: CSARDRGFGEKLFF.

The V and J genes are TRBV30 and TRBJ1-2; possibly TRBD1 for D (6 bases). CDR3 length equals 17 residues. The V gene lost 4 bases and the J gene lost 2 bases, with 23 bases spanning the gap. CDR1 is GTSNPN, CDR2 SVGIG, per germline (reference sequence). CDR3 amino acids: CAWTYTRTGLENYGYTF. The DNA of the CDR3 is TGTGCCTGGACCTACACCCGAACAGGGTTGGAGAACTATGGCTACACCTTC.

The chain uses TRBV19 and TRBJ2-7; D is perhaps TRBD1 (6 bases). CDR1 and CDR2 (germline): LNHDA, SQIVND (reference sequence). This CDR3 region has 14 residues. V lost 3 bases, J lost 6 bases, and 15 bases lay in between. The CDR3 region has the DNA TGTGCCAGTAGTATTGACAGGAACCTACGCGAGCAGTACTTC. It yields the protein CASSIDRNLREQYF.

The V and J genes are TRBV7-9 and TRBJ1-2; weak D call: TRBD1 (6 bases). CDR1 is SEHNR and CDR2 is FQNEAQ in the germline V gene (reference sequence). V lost 6 bases, J lost 8 bases, and 16 bases lay in between. The CDR3 has 13 residues. The CDR3 nucleotides are TGTGCCAGCAGTCAATCCGGGGGGCACGGCTACACCTTC. Residues: CASSQSGGHGYTF.

Note on this clonotype: Germline is not matched at one junction end, which may reflect a read error. V and J are TRBV10-2 and TRBJ2-7; no reliable D call. This CDR3 has 12 amino acids. CDR1 and CDR2 (germline): WSHSY, SAAADI. CDR3 DNA: TGCGCCAACAGTGAGCACTCCTACGAGCAGTACTTC. This translates into CANSEHSYEQYF.

This clonotype appeared many times. The chain links TRBV12-3 or TRBV12-4 to TRBJ2-7, with D tentatively TRBD1 (6 bases). CDR3 length: 16 residues. Between the trimmed V and J ends, which lost 5 bases and 4 bases, there was a span of 21 bases. CDR3 DNA: TGTGCCAGCAGTCCAGGGGACCGCCGCCCAGCTTACGAGCAGTACTTC. Translating it yields CASSPGDRRPAYEQYF.

This clonotype was counted many times. V and J are TRBV18 and TRBJ1-1; D might be TRBD1 (6 bases). The CDR3 runs 16 residues. The germline V gene has CDR1 KGHSH and CDR2 LQKENI. Trimming removed 5 bases from V and 0 bases from J, with 16 bases in between. The CDR3 is CASSYSRDTLNTEAFF. CDR3 nucleotides: TGTGCCAGCTCATACTCAAGGGACACCTTGAACACTGAAGCTTTCTTT.

This clonotype showed up many times. The rearrangement joins TRBV7-9 to TRBJ1-1; D call uncertain. Trimming removed 1 base at V and 10 bases at J, with 13 bases between. The CDR3 is made up of 13 amino acids. Germline V gene lookup returns CDR1 SEHNR and CDR2 FQNEAQ (reference sequence). CDR3 nucleotide sequence: TGTGCCAGCAGCTTAGACATATTCGGCGGAGCTTTCTTT. Protein: CASSLDIFGGAFF. Together with reference TRBV7-9 and TRBJ1-1, the CDR3 gives the full variable domain: DTGVSQNPRHKITKRGQNVTFRCDPISEHNRLYWYRQTLGQGPEFLTYFQNEAQLEKSRLLSDRFSAERPKGSFSTLEIQRTEQGDSAMYLCASSLDIFGGAFFGQGTRLTVV.

The chain combines TRBV7-2 with TRBJ2-2; tentatively, D is TRBD2 (6 bases). Per germline, CDR1 SGHTA and CDR2 FQGNSA. Trimming removed 2 bases from V and 4 bases from J, with 20 bases in between. The CDR3 is 18 amino acids. In nucleotides, the CDR3 is TGTGCCAGCAGCTTATGGAGGGCCCAGGGTCGAGGCACCGGGGAGCTGTTTTTT. This gives the protein CASSLWRAQGRGTGELFF.

This clonotype came up once. The J gene is TRBJ1-2, the V gene TRBV19; 7 nucleotides agree with TRBD1. This CDR3 contains 15 residues. Germline V gene data show CDR1 as LNHDA and CDR2 as SQIVND (reference sequence). V dropped 5 bases and J dropped 0; count of bases not matched to a gene: 6. DNA of the CDR3: TGTGCCAGTAGTTCCACGGGACAGCCTAACTATGGCTACACCTTC. Translated, it gives CASSSTGQPNYGYTF.

This chain uses TRBV5-1 with TRBJ2-7; 8 bases fit TRBD1. From germline, CDR1 is SGHRS and CDR2 YFSETQ. This CDR3 comprises 15 residues. V shed 2 bases and J 0 bases; nucleotides not matched to a gene: 4. The CDR3 bases are TGCGCCAGCAGCTTACAAACAGGGGGCTCCTACGAGCAGTACTTC. Protein sequence: CASSLQTGGSYEQYF.